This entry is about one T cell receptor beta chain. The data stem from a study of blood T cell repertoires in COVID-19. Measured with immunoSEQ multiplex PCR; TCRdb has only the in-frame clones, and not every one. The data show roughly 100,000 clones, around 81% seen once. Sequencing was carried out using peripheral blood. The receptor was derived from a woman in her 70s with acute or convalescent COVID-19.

The CDR3 region has the DNA TGTGCCAGCAGTTACAGGGGATCGGACACCGGGGAGCTGTTTTTT. This sequence encodes CASSYRGSDTGELFF. The rearrangement links TRBV2 to TRBJ2-2; 7 nucleotides agree with TRBD1. The CDR3 extends over 15 amino acids. Germline V gene sequence: CDR1 SNHLY, CDR2 FYNNEI. The J segment lost 3 bases and the V segment lost 5 bases, leaving 6 bases of the junction unmatched.